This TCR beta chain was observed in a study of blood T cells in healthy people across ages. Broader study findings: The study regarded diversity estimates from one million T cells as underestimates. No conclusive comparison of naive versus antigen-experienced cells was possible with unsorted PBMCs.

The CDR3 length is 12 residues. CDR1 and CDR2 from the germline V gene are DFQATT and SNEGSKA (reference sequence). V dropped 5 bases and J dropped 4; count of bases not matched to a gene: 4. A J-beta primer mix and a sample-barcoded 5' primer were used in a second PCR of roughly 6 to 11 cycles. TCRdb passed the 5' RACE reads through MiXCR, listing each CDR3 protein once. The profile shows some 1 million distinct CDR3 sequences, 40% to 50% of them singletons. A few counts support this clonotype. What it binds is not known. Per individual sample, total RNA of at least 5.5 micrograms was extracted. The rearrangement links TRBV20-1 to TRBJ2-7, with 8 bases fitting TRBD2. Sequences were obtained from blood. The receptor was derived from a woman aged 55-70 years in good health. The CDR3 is CSARTSNYEQYF. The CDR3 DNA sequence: TGCAGTGCTCGGACTAGCAATTACGAGCAGTACTTC.